The present T cell receptor (beta chain) was sequenced within a study of blood T cell repertoires in COVID-19. Study-level information: T cells, B-cell-depleted T cells, or PBMCs supplied cDNA or gDNA.

Germline V lookup: CDR1 SQVTM, CDR2 ANQGSEA. This CDR3 contains 13 residues. Germline trimming cut 6 bases from V and 8 bases from J; bases unmatched to any gene: 11. Original processing notes: How many nucleated cells were present was estimated from reference gene primer amplification. Libraries were prepared by immunoSEQ multiplex PCR; TCRdb keeps only in-frame clonotypes and omits some of them. V, J and clone size are those of that table, while D and trimming were read from the DNA. The table has 200,000 to 250,000 clones, about 83% seen once. Donors were grouped by their self-reported clinical history. Resolution of symptoms, clearance, or two negative PCRs was present in recovered Cohort 3 donors.

The J gene is TRBJ1-2, the V gene TRBV29-1, with TRBD1 matching 8 bases. This TCR came from a woman aged 40 to 50 who had recovered from COVID-19. The source material was PBMCs or T cells enriched from blood (not recorded which). CDR3 DNA sequence: TGCAGCGTACCTTTTACAGGGGGAGAGGGCTACACCTTC. It encodes CSVPFTGGEGYTF.